This section outlines one T cell receptor beta chain sequence together with its context. Antigen unknown. Reverse transcription of extracted RNA yielded cDNA, which provided the sequencing template. This table comes from immunoSEQ multiplex PCR, and its TCRdb copy is limited to in-frame clones, with some not included. Of more than 200,000 clones listed, around 67% were seen once; the top ten hold more than 0.95%. Trimming removed 4 bases from V and 8 bases from J, with 14 bases in between. Germline CDR1 SGHAT, CDR2 FQNNGV. CDR3 size: 13 residues. This sample is part of a study of CD8+ T cells in alopecia areata. General study findings and limits: Clonality was higher in lesional than normal scalp, especially in alopecia totalis/universalis.

The sequencing used CD4+ T cells sorted from blood, collected at week 0. The TCR comes from a human donor with alopecia areata. The chain links TRBV11-2 to TRBJ1-1; D uncertain. The CDR3 sequence is CASSSFRFGEAFF. The CDR3 bases are TGTGCCAGCAGCTCCTTTAGGTTCGGGGAAGCTTTCTTT. The full variable domain, rest sourced from reference TRBV11-2 and TRBJ1-1, is EAGVAQSPRYKIIEKRQSVAFWCNPISGHATLYWYQQILGQGPKLLIQFQNNGVVDDSQLPKDRFSAERLKGVDSTLKIQPAKLEDSAVYLCASSSFRFGEAFFGQGTRLTVV.